This T cell receptor delta chain was sequenced during a study of gamma-delta chains in newborns, infants, children. About the study: Polyclonal expansion of innate γδ T cells after birth follows microbial exposure.

A few counts support this clone. Given a far larger clone just one base away, this is likely a sequencing read error. The sample carries other DNA sequences with the same CDR3. TCRdb reanalysed the reads via CATT. The profile shows roughly 2,600 delta-chain clones, more than 1% of them singletons. The CDR3 length is 18 residues. Germline assignment: CDR1 GEAIGNYY and CDR2 EKD. The source of this sequence is a child who was a newborn, infant or young child, either healthy, febrile or measles-vaccinated (not recorded which). The sample consisted of blood. V and J are TRDV2 and TRDJ3; 9 bases map to TRDD3. The CDR3 here is CACDILGESSWDTRQMFF. The CDR3 nucleotides read TGTGCCTGTGACATACTGGGGGAGAGCTCCTGGGACACTCGACAGATGTTTTTC.